This T cell receptor beta chain came from a study of neurological immune-mediated disorders. The study, taken as a whole, reports: No sharing of CDR3 amino acid sequences was observed among expanded clones across subjects, suggesting private repertoires in all groups.

This clonotype was observed many times. Its antigen is unknown. The cDNA was produced through 5'RACE with 10-nucleotide random UMIs. Every sequencing run produced over 180 million TCR-beta sequences that came from 15-18 subjects. TCRdb recomputed calls from the 5' RACE reads with MiXCR, one row per CDR3 protein. The sample includes tens of thousands of distinct CDR3 sequences, about 10% of them seen just once. Time point noted: longitudinal time-point 2. This CDR3 contains 16 residues. Germline V gene sequence: CDR1 MDHEN, CDR2 SYDVKM. The ends lost 4 bases at V and 4 bases at J; junction bases unmatched: 7.

This TCR was recovered from a man aged 25 to 40 in good health. This chain joins TRBV28 and TRBJ2-7, with 13 bases that match TRBD2. The sample was PBMCs. Here the CDR3 DNA reads TGTGCCAGCAGTTCCCGGACTAGCGGGAGTTTATACGAGCAGTACTTC. It is translated as CASSSRTSGSLYEQYF. The entire variable domain, with the rest obtained from reference TRBV28 and TRBJ2-7, is as follows: DVKVTQSSRYLVKRTGEKVFLECVQDMDHENMFWYRQDPGLGLRLIYFSYDVKMKEKGDIPEGYSVSREKKERFSLILESASTNQTSMYLCASSSRTSGSLYEQYFGPGTRLTVT.